Listed below are T cell receptor beta chains from one sample, sequenced in a study of blood T cell repertoires in COVID-19. Profiling relied on immunoSEQ multiplex PCR, and the TCRdb table lists in-frame clones only, not all of them. Here the sample spans 95,000 to 150,000 clones, around 82% being singletons. Specimen: peripheral blood. These receptors all stem from a human donor in a cohort sampled during active COVID-19. Each CDR3 is given with its conserved first and last residue. A D gene is named only where the DNA matches it firmly. Some rows mark clone size as missing; the rest say once, few, many or name a class of expanded clone.

D	V	size	J	DNA	CDR3
-	TRBV5-1	-	TRBJ2-3	TGCGCCAGCAGCTTGGGACTTTCACCAGATACGCAGTATTTT	CASSLGLSPDTQYF
-	TRBV7-9	-	TRBJ1-1	TGTGCCAGCAGCCCAACAGAGAACACTGAAGCTTTCTTT	CASSPTENTEAFF
-	TRBV4-1	-	TRBJ1-1	TGCGCCAGCAGCCAAGATCCCGTCCCGGACACGGTGAACACTGAAGCTTTCTTT	CASSQDPVPDTVNTEAFF
-	TRBV7-2	-	TRBJ2-3	TGTGCCAGCAGCTTAGACCCGGGGTTCACAGATACGCAGTATTTT	CASSLDPGFTDTQYF
-	TRBV19	-	TRBJ1-5	TGTGCCAGTAGTAGAGCAGGGCCCGAAAATCAGCCCCAGCATTTT	CASSRAGPENQPQHF
-	TRBV19	-	TRBJ2-3	TGTGCCAGTAGTTATGGCGGGGCGAGCACAGATACGCAGTATTTT	CASSYGGASTDTQYF
-	TRBV6-5	once	TRBJ1-1	TGTGCCAGCTCTACTACTACTGGGACTGAAGCTTTCTTT	CASSTTTGTEAFF
TRBD1	TRBV7-9	-	TRBJ2-3	TGTGCCAGCAGCTTAACAGGGGCTAGCACAGATACGCAGTATTTT	CASSLTGASTDTQYF
-	TRBV6-2/TRBV6-3	-	TRBJ2-6	TGTGCCAGCAGTTACGGCGGCGAGAGATCTGGGGCCAACGTCCTGACTTTC	CASSYGGERSGANVLTF
-	TRBV5-1	-	TRBJ2-2	TGCGCCAGCAGCTTGGATACAGGGTCTTCCGGGGAGCTGTTTTTT	CASSLDTGSSGELFF
-	TRBV6-6	-	TRBJ2-3	TGTGCCAGCAGCCCGCCGGGAGTCAGAACAGATACGCAGTATTTT	CASSPPGVRTDTQYF
-	TRBV5-1	-	TRBJ2-7	TGCGCCAGCAGCTCCCTACAGGGCTACGAGCAGTACTTC	CASSSLQGYEQYF
TRBD1	TRBV7-9	-	TRBJ2-4	TGTGCCAGCAGCCCCCGGACAGGGGGGAACATTCAGTACTTC	CASSPRTGGNIQYF
-	TRBV27	-	TRBJ2-3	TGTGCCAGCAGTTTTGGGGGGGCCGCAGATACGCAGTATTTT	CASSFGGAADTQYF
-	TRBV6-1	-	TRBJ2-5	TGTGCCAGCAGTGACGGGGCAGGGGTAGAGACCCAGTACTTC	CASSDGAGVETQYF
-	TRBV12-3/TRBV12-4	-	TRBJ1-5	TGTGCCAGCAGTTCATCGAGGCAGCCCCAGCATTTT	CASSSSRQPQHF
TRBD2	TRBV6-2/TRBV6-3	-	TRBJ2-3	TGTGCCAGCAGTTACTCCCTAGCGGGGGGGCCTGTAGATACGCAGTATTTT	CASSYSLAGGPVDTQYF
-	TRBV5-4	-	TRBJ1-2	TGTGCCAGCAGCCCGAGGGGACTGCCGAACTATGGCTACACCTTC	CASSPRGLPNYGYTF
TRBD1	TRBV7-9	-	TRBJ1-1	TGTGCCAGCAGCCCCCCGGGTACCGGGACAGCGAACACTGAAGCTTTCTTT	CASSPPGTGTANTEAFF
-	TRBV4-3	-	TRBJ1-2	TGCGCCAGCAGTCCTGCGGGACTCAACTATGGCTACACCTTC	CASSPAGLNYGYTF
TRBD1	TRBV18	-	TRBJ1-5	TGTGCCAGCTCACGACAGGGGGATAGCAATCAGCCCCAGCATTTT	CASSRQGDSNQPQHF
-	TRBV10-3	-	TRBJ1-1	TGTGCCATCAGTGAAACGGGTAGGGGTGAAGCTTTCTTT	CAISETGRGEAFF
-	TRBV18	-	TRBJ2-7	TGTGCCAGCTCGCCTCCGGGGCTAGCGAACGAGCAGTACTTC	CASSPPGLANEQYF
TRBD2	TRBV11-2	-	TRBJ2-3	TGTGCCAGCAGTTCTAGCGGGGGTCTTACAGATACGCAGTATTTT	CASSSSGGLTDTQYF
TRBD1	TRBV2	-	TRBJ1-1	TGTGCCACCTCTCCGGACAGGGCAGGCACTGAAGCTTTCTTT	CATSPDRAGTEAFF
TRBD1	TRBV6-6	-	TRBJ2-3	TGTGCCAGCAGTCCACCCGCCGGGACAGGGGGCCGCACAGATACGCAGTATTTT	CASSPPAGTGGRTDTQYF
-	TRBV6-2/TRBV6-3	-	TRBJ2-7	TGTGCCAGCAGCCCAACAGGTCACGAGCAGTACTTC	CASSPTGHEQYF
TRBD2	TRBV6-2/TRBV6-3	few	TRBJ2-1	TGTGCCAGCAGTACGGGCGTGGGAGGGTTTTCCCCCAATGAGCAGTTCTTC	CASSTGVGGFSPNEQFF
-	TRBV14	-	TRBJ2-5	TGTGCCAGCCCTCGGAGATTTGAGACCCAGTACTTC	CASPRRFETQYF
-	TRBV28	-	TRBJ2-7	TGTGCCAGCAGTTTGTCGCCAGTCTGGCACGAGCAGTACTTC	CASSLSPVWHEQYF
TRBD2	TRBV7-2	-	TRBJ2-5	TGTGCCAGCAGCCGCCGGGCACTAGCGGGGGGGCCGGGACAAGAGACCCAGTACTTC	CASSRRALAGGPGQETQYF
-	TRBV6-5	-	TRBJ2-3	TGTGCCAGCAGTCAGGGCCCCGGCACAACAGATACGCAGTATTTT	CASSQGPGTTDTQYF
-	TRBV7-6	-	TRBJ1-4	TGTGCCAGCACCCTAGCAGGGGAGGATAATGAAAAACTGTTTTTT	CASTLAGEDNEKLFF
TRBD1	TRBV6-1	once	TRBJ1-5	TGTGCCAGCAGTGATGGACAGGGGCCGCGGCCCCAGCATTTT	CASSDGQGPRPQHF
TRBD2	TRBV5-1	-	TRBJ2-2	TGCGCCAGCAGCCCACTAGCGGGGGGGATCGGGGAGCTGTTTTTT	CASSPLAGGIGELFF
-	TRBV5-1	-	TRBJ1-4	TGCGCCAGCAGCTTCGGGCGGGCAACTAATGAAAAACTGTTTTTT	CASSFGRATNEKLFF
TRBD2	TRBV6-2/TRBV6-3	-	TRBJ2-1	TGTGCCAGCAGCCGAAGCGGGGGGTTCAATGAGCAGTTCTTC	CASSRSGGFNEQFF
TRBD1	TRBV2	-	TRBJ2-1	TGTGCCAGAAGCATCGGACAGGGATACAATGAGCAGTTCTTC	CARSIGQGYNEQFF
-	TRBV7-9	-	TRBJ1-3	TGTGCCAGCAGCCGAGATTACTCTGGAAACACCATATATTTT	CASSRDYSGNTIYF
-	TRBV6-5	-	TRBJ2-3	TGTGCCAGCAGGCCGGAGGGACTCCCCACAGATACGCAGTATTTT	CASRPEGLPTDTQYF
TRBD1	TRBV4-2	-	TRBJ1-4	TGTGCCAGCAGCCGCGCGACCTGGGGACAGGGGGCAACTAATGAAAAACTGTTTTTT	CASSRATWGQGATNEKLFF
-	TRBV9	-	TRBJ2-3	TGTGCCAGCAGCGTGGCTCTAGCAGATACGCAGTATTTT	CASSVALADTQYF
-	TRBV19	-	TRBJ1-3	TGTGCCAGTGGCAGGGACTCTGGAAACACCATATATTTT	CASGRDSGNTIYF
-	TRBV4-1	-	TRBJ1-2	TGCGCCAGCAGCCAAGATTCACAAAACTATGGCTACACCTTC	CASSQDSQNYGYTF
-	TRBV27	once	TRBJ2-3	TGTGCCAGCAGTTCGCTGGGCTTCACAGATACGCAGTATTTT	CASSSLGFTDTQYF
-	TRBV5-6	once	TRBJ1-6	TGTGCCAGCATGGGCCGGGGAGGGGAGCGTTCACCCCTCCACTTT	CASMGRGGERSPLHF
-	TRBV10-2	-	TRBJ2-4	TGCGCCAGCAGGGCGTCGGGGGAAAACATTCAGTACTTC	CASRASGENIQYF
-	TRBV19	-	TRBJ2-2	TGTGCCAGTAGTTACCATCCGCCTGGGCGGAACACCGGGGAGCTGTTTTTT	CASSYHPPGRNTGELFF
-	TRBV5-1	-	TRBJ2-5	TGCGCCAGCAGCTCAAGACAGGACCACCAAGAGACCCAGTACTTC	CASSSRQDHQETQYF
TRBD1	TRBV18	-	TRBJ2-2	TGTGCCAGCTCACCAGTGACAGGGGGGTTGAACACCGGGGAGCTGTTTTTT	CASSPVTGGLNTGELFF